This T cell receptor beta chain was obtained from a study of graft-versus-host responses after intestinal transplantation. For the study at large: All of the recipients had induction that used anti-thymocyte globulin, then tacrolimus and steroids for approximately 3 years. Findings and limits, study-wide: GvH clone levels peaked in circulation, and this peak was associated with early post-transplant HvG declines. Across patients carrying graft-donor T cell macrochimerism, allografts held high graft-versus-host to host-versus-graft clonal ratios.

Clones were read by immunoSEQ multiplex PCR, and TCRdb kept only the in-frame ones, dropping some. Among about 94,000 clones listed, more than 85% were seen once. As regards this clone: Its antigen remains unidentified.

Trimming took off 0 bases at V and 8 bases at J, with 13 bases between the two ends. Germline lookup yields CDR1 SGHDN and CDR2 FVKESK. The CDR3 has 14 amino acids. The TCR was taken from a human donor who received an intestinal transplant. Material: unstimulated CD8+ T cells sorted from spleen or lymph node cells, obtained before intestinal transplant. The chain combines TRBV14 with TRBJ1-2; D not resolved. The CDR3 sequence: CASSQDTSFVGYTF. DNA of the CDR3: TGTGCCAGCAGCCAAGATACGAGTTTCGTGGGCTACACCTTC.